The 22 T cell receptor beta chains below all came from one sample that was sequenced in a study of OX40 agonist ivuxolimab in advanced cancers. TCRdb's copy holds only in-frame clones and misses some; the assay was immunoSEQ multiplex PCR. The sample includes around 58,000 clones, around 87% seen only once; the top ten take about 13%. The sample in question was CD4+ or CD8+ T cells sorted from blood, obtained in a trial of the OX40 agonist ivuxolimab. The receptors here all came from an adult with an advanced solid tumor such as melanoma, head and neck, liver or kidney cancer.

This chain joins TRBV4-1 and TRBJ1-1; no definite D call. Germline-derived CDR1 and CDR2 are MGHRA and YSYEKL. There are 14 residues in the CDR3. V dropped 2 bases and J dropped 4 bases, with 11 bases sitting between them. DNA of the CDR3: TGCGCCAGCAGCCAACGGGGTTGGAGCACTGAAGCTTTCTTT. Protein: CASSQRGWSTEAFF.

The J gene is TRBJ1-1, the V gene TRBV18; D is uncertain. Trimming left V 7 bases short and J 7 bases short, with 10 bases between. The CDR3 sequence is 11 residues long. Germline-derived CDR1 and CDR2 are KGHSH and LQKENI. The CDR3, as DNA: TGTGCCAGCTTCCGCACGATTGAAGCTTTCTTT. Encoded protein: CASFRTIEAFF.

The V call is TRBV7-9, the J call TRBJ2-5; TRBD1 matches at 7 bases. Germline CDR1 is SEHNR and CDR2 is FQNEAQ (reference sequence). The CDR3 consists of 17 residues. V was clipped by 4 bases and J by 0 bases; unmatched bases: 11. DNA of the CDR3: TGTGCCAGCAGCTCCATAAAGGGGGCAGCAGACCAAGAGACCCAGTACTTC. The encoded protein is CASSSIKGAADQETQYF.

The rearrangement joins TRBV13 to TRBJ2-7, with TRBD1 matching 12 bases. Germline CDR1 reads PRHDT; CDR2 reads FYEKMQ (reference sequence). This CDR3 is 14 amino acids long. V dropped 6 bases and J dropped 7; count of bases not matched to a gene: 7. CDR3 loop: CASRLGTGGNEQYF. In nucleotides, the CDR3 is TGTGCCAGCAGACTAGGGACAGGGGGCAATGAGCAGTACTTC.

The chain couples TRBV28 to TRBJ2-7; 9 nucleotides align to TRBD1. The CDR3 is 14 residues long. Trimming at V came to 8 bases and at J to 2 bases, leaving 7 bases not matched to a gene. The germline V gene encodes CDR1 MDHEN and CDR2 SYDVKM. The chain's CDR3 is CASSVDRGPYEQYF. CDR3 bases: TGTGCCAGCTCCGTGGACAGGGGCCCCTACGAGCAGTACTTC.

As DNA, the CDR3 is TGTGCCAGCAGCCAAGTTGCAGGGACAGGGTATGAAAAACTGTTTTTT. Amino acid sequence: CASSQVAGTGYEKLFF. V gene TRBV4-2 combines with J gene TRBJ1-4, with 9 bases fitting TRBD1. V shed 1 base, J shed 6 bases, and the junction held 6 bases outside the gene matches. CDR3 length: 16 amino acids. From germline, CDR1 is LGHNA and CDR2 YNFKEQ.

The rearrangement links TRBV13 to TRBJ2-7; a weak D match, TRBD1 (5 bases). The V end lost 2 bases, the J end lost 7 bases, and 18 bases lay between the germline ends. This CDR3 spans 15 amino acids. Germline V gives CDR1 PRHDT, CDR2 FYEKMQ (reference sequence). The CDR3 protein is CASSLNGARLGEQYF. The CDR3, as DNA: TGTGCCAGCAGCTTAAATGGGGCCAGGCTGGGGGAGCAGTACTTC.

This chain links TRBV15 with TRBJ1-4, with D unresolved. This CDR3 is 13 amino acids long. From germline, CDR1 is LNHNV and CDR2 YYDKDF (reference sequence). Deletions cut 4 bases from V and 0 bases from J, with 3 bases between. The CDR3 loop reads CATSKATNEKLFF. CDR3 DNA: TGTGCCACCAGCAAGGCAACTAATGAAAAACTGTTTTTT.

The chain couples TRBV12-5 to TRBJ2-1, with TRBD2 as a possible D gene (6 bases). Germline CDR1 LGHNT, CDR2 FRNRAP. CDR3 length: 13 amino acids. The germline V and J ends were trimmed by 10 bases and 0 bases, with 10 bases remaining between them. In DNA, the CDR3 is TGTGCTACGTCTAGCGACTCCTACAATGAGCAGTTCTTC. Its translation is CATSSDSYNEQFF.

Comment on this clone: This may stem from a read error, because a much larger clone lies one nucleotide away. Other DNA sequences in this sample translate to the same CDR3. The chain joins TRBV19 to TRBJ2-3, with 7 bases aligning to TRBD2. Germline V gives CDR1 LNHDA, CDR2 SQIVND (reference sequence). The CDR3 totals 14 residues. DNA for the CDR3: TGTGCTACCCGACGGGGAGGGGCCGCAGATACGCAGTATTTT. It is translated as CATRRGGAADTQYF. The whole variable domain, remainder taken from reference TRBV19 and TRBJ2-3, is DGGITQSPKYLFRKEGQNVTLSCEQNLNHDAMYWYRQDPGQGLRLIYYSQIVNDFQKGDIAEGYSVSREKKESFPLTVTSAQKNPTAFYLCATRRGGAADTQYFGPGTRLTVL.

The chain couples TRBV2 to TRBJ2-3; 7 bases match TRBD2. The CDR3 sequence is 14 residues long. Germline CDR1 SNHLY, CDR2 FYNNEI. J was trimmed by 4 bases and V by 4 bases; bases with no gene match: 5. The CDR3 sequence: CASSVSGGADTQYF. DNA for the CDR3: TGTGCCAGCAGTGTGAGTGGGGGGGCAGATACGCAGTATTTT.

This sequence joins TRBV5-8 and TRBJ2-6; 7 nucleotides align to TRBD1. There are 17 residues in the CDR3. CDR1 is SGHTS and CDR2 is YDEGEE in the germline V gene. V shed 3 bases and J 0 bases; nucleotides not matched to a gene: 6. This chain's CDR3 is CASSWGQRGSGANVLTF. CDR3 nucleotide sequence: TGTGCCAGCAGCTGGGGACAGAGGGGCTCTGGGGCCAACGTCCTGACTTTC.

The rearrangement uses TRBV27 and TRBJ1-1; no clear D. Trimming took 5 bases from V and 0 from J, leaving 10 bases between them. The CDR3 is 14 amino acids. Germline V gives CDR1 MNHEY, CDR2 SMNVEV (reference sequence). DNA of the CDR3: TGTGCCAGCAGTCCCCGGTACTTGAACACTGAAGCTTTCTTT. Translation gives CASSPRYLNTEAFF.

This clone has a single count. J is TRBJ1-2 and V is TRBV29-1; D perhaps matches TRBD1 (5 bases). CDR1 is SQVTM, CDR2 ANQGSEA, per germline. V lost 0 bases, J lost 6 bases, and 14 bases lay in between. CDR3 length equals 14 residues. The CDR3 DNA reads as TGCAGCGTTGAAGATATGGTAGGGACGGATGGCTACACCTTC. This sequence encodes CSVEDMVGTDGYTF.

The V and J genes are TRBV5-8 and TRBJ1-1, with D maybe TRBD1 (6 bases). CDR3 length: 14 amino acids. V dropped 0 bases and J dropped 3 bases, with 9 bases sitting between them. From germline, CDR1 is SGHTS and CDR2 YDEGEE. CDR3 sequence (DNA): TGTGCCAGCAGCTTGGCCGGGGGGCACACTGAAGCTTTCTTT. Its protein is CASSLAGGHTEAFF.

This sequence joins TRBV6-5 and TRBJ2-7, with a tentative D call TRBD1 (6 bases). V lost 5 bases, J lost 3 bases, and 14 bases lay in between. CDR3 length equals 14 residues. Per the germline V gene, CDR1 is MNHEY and CDR2 is SVGAGI. The CDR3 nucleotides read TGTGCCAGCAGTAAAAGACAGGAATTCTACGAGCAGTACTTC. Its translation: CASSKRQEFYEQYF.

The CDR3 DNA reads as TGTGCCAGCAGCTTGGCCGGAGGACAGGGACGAAAAGGCTACACCTTC. This translates into CASSLAGGQGRKGYTF. The chain recombines TRBV5-5 with TRBJ1-2, with TRBD1 identical over 8 bases. The V segment lost 0 bases and the J segment 8 bases; nucleotides outside the gene matches: 12. Germline assignment: CDR1 SGHKS and CDR2 YYEKEE (reference sequence). The CDR3 is 16 residues long.

This clone is medium-sized by share. V and J are TRBV28 and TRBJ2-3; 7 nucleotides match TRBD2. The V gene end was trimmed by 5 bases and the J gene end by 2 bases; junction bases not matched to a gene: 4. Germline values: CDR1 MDHEN, CDR2 SYDVKM. This CDR3 spans 14 amino acids. This chain's CDR3 is CASSRAGDTDTQYF. In DNA form, the CDR3 reads TGTGCCAGCAGTCGGGCGGGGGACACAGATACGCAGTATTTT.

CDR3 region: CASSSVNQRYSNTEAFF. CDR3 DNA: TGTGCCAGCAGTTCCGTTAACCAGCGCTATTCGAACACTGAAGCTTTCTTT. The rearrangement joins TRBV27 to TRBJ1-1; D uncertain. The CDR3 covers 17 residues. Trimming removed 4 bases at V and 1 base at J, with 19 bases between. CDR1 MNHEY and CDR2 SMNVEV come from the germline V gene (reference sequence).

The chain joins TRBV5-5 to TRBJ1-1; possible D gene TRBD1, 6 bases. Trimming stripped 4 bases from V and 1 base from J, with 17 bases between. Per the germline V gene, CDR1 is SGHKS and CDR2 is YYEKEE (reference sequence). The CDR3 has 16 amino acids. CDR3 sequence: CASSLGGVGGNTEAFF. The CDR3 bases are TGTGCCAGCAGCCTGGGCGGGGTAGGGGGGAACACTGAAGCTTTCTTT.

This chain joins TRBV11-2 and TRBJ1-3; 10 bases are shared with TRBD1. V dropped 8 bases and J dropped 2; count of bases not matched to a gene: 6. The CDR3 covers 15 residues. Germline CDR1 SGHAT, CDR2 FQNNGV. CDR3 region: CASEDRGFPGNTIYF. The CDR3 nucleotides read TGTGCCAGCGAGGACAGGGGGTTCCCTGGAAACACCATATATTTT.

This chain connects TRBV7-2 to TRBJ1-4, with TRBD1 as a possible D gene (5 bases). Germline CDR1 reads SGHTA; CDR2 reads FQGNSA. This CDR3 contains 16 residues. V gave up 5 bases and J gave up 2 bases, with 15 bases separating them. The CDR3 nucleotides read TGTGCCAGCAGCCCTTGGGGGGGTGCGACTAATGAAAAACTGTTTTTT. The encoded protein is CASSPWGGATNEKLFF.